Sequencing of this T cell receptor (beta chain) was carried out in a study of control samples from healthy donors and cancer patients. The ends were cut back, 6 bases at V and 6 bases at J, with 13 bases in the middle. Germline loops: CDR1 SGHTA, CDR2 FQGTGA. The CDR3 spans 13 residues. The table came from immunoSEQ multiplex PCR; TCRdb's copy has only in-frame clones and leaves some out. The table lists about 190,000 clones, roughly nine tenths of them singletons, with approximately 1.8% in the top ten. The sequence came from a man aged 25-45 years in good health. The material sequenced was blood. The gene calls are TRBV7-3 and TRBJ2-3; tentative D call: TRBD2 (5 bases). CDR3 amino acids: CASRNRGVDTQYF. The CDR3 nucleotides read TGTGCCAGCAGGAACCGGGGTGTGGATACGCAGTATTTT.